What follows are 28 T cell receptor beta chains derived from one specimen sequenced in a study of T cell clusters in autoimmune cytopenias. One tube held mixed TRB-A and TRB-B primer pools for touch-down PCR. TCRdb re-called the multiplex PCR reads, yielding one record per CDR3 amino acid sequence without DNA. The table lists 1,500 to 2,000 distinct CDR3 sequences. TRB was amplified from roughly 0.25 ug of peripheral blood genomic DNA per sample. Sample: peripheral blood. The receptors were sampled from a human donor with an autoimmune cytopenia, with autoimmune hepatitis or in good health (not recorded which).

The J gene is TRBJ2-1, the V gene TRBV5-5; the TCRdb D gene call, TRBD1, has no DNA to confirm it. Germline CDR1 SGHKS, CDR2 YYEKEE (reference sequence). CDR3 length equals 16 residues. The CDR3 sequence: CASSDGGTGWFSEQFF.

Frequency places this clonotype as medium-sized. The chain combines TRBV6-6 with TRBJ1-1; TCRdb reports TRBD1, a call that lacks DNA to check it against. CDR1 and CDR2 (germline): MNHNY, SVGAGI (reference sequence). The CDR3 is made up of 14 amino acids. The CDR3 sequence is CASRIGTGNTEAFF.

This clonotype is labeled medium-sized (0.01 to 0.1%) based on frequency. The CDR3 sequence: CASSEVTGGGSYEQYF. The gene calls are TRBV6-1 and TRBJ2-7; TCRdb's assignment of TRBD1 cannot be checked, as there is no DNA. CDR1 and CDR2 from the germline V gene are MNHNS and SASEGT. The length of the CDR3 is 16 residues.

The rearrangement joins TRBV19 to TRBJ1-1; the D call from TCRdb, TRBD1, cannot be confirmed without DNA. The CDR3 has 13 residues. Germline loops: CDR1 LNHDA, CDR2 SQIVND (reference sequence). CDR3: CASHRSLNTEAFF. The full variable domain, with the rest looked up from reference TRBV19 and TRBJ1-1, is DGGITQSPKYLFRKEGQNVTLSCEQNLNHDAMYWYRQDPGQGLRLIYYSQIVNDFQKGDIAEGYSVSREKKESFPLTVTSAQKNPTAFYLCASHRSLNTEAFFGQGTRLTVV.

This clonotype is identified as medium-sized from frequency. CDR3 region: CASSPTDVDTIYF. The chain joins TRBV18 to TRBJ1-3. Germline lookup yields CDR1 KGHSH and CDR2 LQKENI. The CDR3 length is 13 residues.

The chain employs TRBV11-2 and TRBJ2-2; the D call from TCRdb, TRBD2, cannot be confirmed without DNA. There are 16 residues in the CDR3. CDR1 SGHAT and CDR2 FQNNGV come from the germline V gene. CDR3 sequence: CASSSYSGGPTGELFF.

The rearrangement links TRBV27 to TRBJ2-4; TCRdb proposes TRBD1, but this gene call is untestable without DNA. Per the germline V gene, CDR1 is MNHEY and CDR2 is SMNVEV (reference sequence). CDR3 length equals 15 residues. CDR3 sequence reads: CASSFGPGGAGLQYF.

The rearrangement joins TRBV5-4 to TRBJ1-1; with no DNA, the TCRdb D assignment of TRBD1 cannot be verified. Germline-derived CDR1 and CDR2 are SGHNT and YYREEE (reference sequence). This CDR3 spans 14 amino acids. The CDR3 protein is CASSSDRGNTEAFF. Full variable domain (rest looked up from reference TRBV5-4 and TRBJ1-1): ETGVTQSPTHLIKTRGQQVTLRCSSQSGHNTVSWYQQALGQGPQFIFQYYREEENGRGNFPPRFSGLQFPNYSSELNVNALELDDSALYLCASSSDRGNTEAFFGQGTRLTVV.

This chain connects TRBV7-9 to TRBJ2-1. This CDR3 comprises 14 residues. CDR1 is SEHNR, CDR2 FQNEAQ, per germline (reference sequence). CDR3 loop: CASSVDTGRGEQFF.

V is TRBV20-1 and J is TRBJ1-1; TCRdb names TRBD1, which stays unverified in the absence of DNA. CDR3 length equals 15 residues. The germline gives CDR1 DFQATT, CDR2 SNEGSKA (reference sequence). The CDR3 loop reads CSARDFGGGNTEAFF.

The chain has TRBV6-2 or TRBV6-3 and TRBJ2-1; checking the TCRdb D call of TRBD1 is not possible without DNA. The germline CDR1 and CDR2 sequences are MNHEY and SVGEGT. The length of the CDR3 is 15 residues. CDR3 amino acids: CASSFESEGYNEQFF.

The rearrangement joins TRBV30 to TRBJ2-7; the TCRdb D gene call, TRBD2, has no DNA to confirm it. Germline values: CDR1 GTSNPN, CDR2 SVGIG (reference sequence). The CDR3 spans 15 residues. This CDR3 is CAWSVRRAGLLEQYF.

The genes are TRBV7-6 and TRBJ1-5. There are 12 residues in the CDR3. Germline values: CDR1 SGHVS, CDR2 FNYEAQ. The CDR3 here is CASRIHNQPQHF.

This chain's CDR3 is CASRLSQGYNQPQHF. V is TRBV28 and J is TRBJ1-5; the TRBD1 assignment by TCRdb is unverifiable without DNA. Germline CDR1 reads MDHEN; CDR2 reads SYDVKM. CDR3 length: 15 residues.

The chain has TRBV19 and TRBJ1-5; TCRdb names TRBD1, which stays unverified in the absence of DNA. Looked up from germline, CDR1 is LNHDA and CDR2 is SQIVND (reference sequence). CDR3 length: 15 amino acids. The CDR3: CASSMETGTNQPQHF.

Considering frequency, this clonotype is medium-sized (0.01 to 0.1%). The chain links TRBV5-4 to TRBJ2-7. The CDR3 has 13 amino acids. Germline-derived CDR1 and CDR2 are SGHNT and YYREEE (reference sequence). CDR3 amino acids: CASSFGETYEQYF.

This clonotype is medium-sized by frequency. This sequence joins TRBV13 and TRBJ2-2; TCRdb returns TRBD1, unconfirmable since there is no DNA. The CDR3 sequence is 13 residues long. Germline lookup yields CDR1 PRHDT and CDR2 FYEKMQ (reference sequence). CDR3: CASSDRGTGELFF.

This CDR3 reads CASRLQGMNTEAFF. The chain links TRBV5-1 to TRBJ1-1; TCRdb selects TRBD1, and the lack of DNA leaves this call unchecked. From germline, CDR1 is SGHRS and CDR2 YFSETQ. CDR3 length equals 14 residues.

Considering frequency, this clonotype is medium-sized. The CDR3 reads CAISMTGLSYEQYF. The J gene is TRBJ2-7, the V gene TRBV10-3; there is no DNA to check the TCRdb D call of TRBD1. Germline lookup yields CDR1 ENHRY and CDR2 SYGVKD. The CDR3 is made up of 14 amino acids.

The rearrangement links TRBV27 to TRBJ1-5; the D gene TCRdb calls, TRBD1, cannot be checked with no DNA. Germline CDR1 is MNHEY and CDR2 is SMNVEV (reference sequence). The CDR3 length is 13 residues. CDR3: CASSYSGGRSQHF.

CDR3: CASSLFTKGTYEQYF. V and J are TRBV5-1 and TRBJ2-7; TCRdb proposes TRBD1, but this gene call is untestable without DNA. The CDR3 covers 15 residues. The germline V gene encodes CDR1 SGHRS and CDR2 YFSETQ.

The rearrangement links TRBV7-9 to TRBJ1-1. This CDR3 contains 12 residues. CDR1 and CDR2 (germline): SEHNR, FQNEAQ (reference sequence). The CDR3 protein is CASTTDRREAFF. Full variable domain (rest looked up from reference TRBV7-9 and TRBJ1-1): DTGVSQNPRHKITKRGQNVTFRCDPISEHNRLYWYRQTLGQGPEFLTYFQNEAQLEKSRLLSDRFSAERPKGSFSTLEIQRTEQGDSAMYLCASTTDRREAFFGQGTRLTVV.

The chain recombines TRBV4-1 with TRBJ1-2; no DNA is available, so the TRBD1 call from TCRdb remains unchecked. Looked up from germline, CDR1 is MGHRA and CDR2 is YSYEKL. The CDR3 contains 19 residues. CDR3: CASSQDGAGGGFTNYGYTF.

CDR3 protein: CAWSVWGGSTSEMSTDTQYF. J is TRBJ2-3 and V is TRBV30; lacking DNA, the TRBD1 call made by TCRdb goes unchecked. Germline CDR1 GTSNPN, CDR2 SVGIG (reference sequence). The CDR3 totals 20 residues.

Measured by frequency, this clonotype is medium-sized. The chain employs TRBV5-8 and TRBJ2-2; as DNA is missing, the TRBD1 call by TCRdb cannot be tested. CDR3 size: 16 residues. Looked up from germline, CDR1 is SGHTS and CDR2 is YDEGEE. The CDR3 spells CASRFTGTVNTGELFF.

The J gene is TRBJ2-7, the V gene TRBV7-9; checking the TCRdb D call of TRBD1 is not possible without DNA. The CDR3 is made up of 16 amino acids. Germline V lookup: CDR1 SEHNR, CDR2 FQNEAQ (reference sequence). The CDR3 is CASSSPTGGWSYEQYF.

The rearrangement uses TRBV19 and TRBJ1-1. CDR1 is LNHDA, CDR2 SQIVND, per germline (reference sequence). The CDR3 loop spans 16 amino acids. This CDR3 reads CASSISMEGWNTEAFF.

The chain couples TRBV27 to TRBJ2-2; TCRdb gives TRBD1 as the D gene, but with no DNA this cannot be confirmed. The CDR3 is 16 residues long. Per germline, CDR1 MNHEY and CDR2 SMNVEV (reference sequence). This CDR3 reads CASRKNRDRGTGELFF.